This T cell receptor beta chain was recovered during a study of T cell changes during pregnancy in multiple sclerosis. V was cut by 0 bases and J by 1 base, with 10 bases left in between. Per germline, CDR1 SGHKS and CDR2 YYEKEE (reference sequence). This CDR3 spans 16 amino acids. TCRdb's copy holds only in-frame clones and misses some; the assay was immunoSEQ multiplex PCR. The sample holds roughly 110,000 clones, around 90% seen once. Specimen: peripheral blood, collected before pregnancy. The chain employs TRBV5-5 and TRBJ2-2; D is undetermined. The clonotype was recovered from a female donor with multiple sclerosis, enrolled in a pregnancy study. The CDR3 reads CASSLVTALNTGELFF. In nucleotides, the CDR3 is TGTGCCAGCAGCTTGGTAACAGCCCTGAACACCGGGGAGCTGTTTTTT.